Listed here are 24 T cell receptor beta chains from one sample, sequenced in a study of blood T cell repertoires in COVID-19. Here immunoSEQ multiplex PCR was the method, and the copy in TCRdb shows in-frame clones only, minus some. The top ten clones hold 20% of a sample with 130,000 or so clones, about 77% of them seen once. The sequenced sample was peripheral blood. These receptors came from a man aged 80 or over with acute or convalescent COVID-19.

In DNA, the CDR3 is TGTGCCAGCAGTGAGACGGGGTTAGGTGGCTACACCTTC. It codes for CASSETGLGGYTF. The gene calls are TRBV2 and TRBJ1-2; D gene unclear. The CDR3 has 13 amino acids. Germline V gene lookup returns CDR1 SNHLY and CDR2 FYNNEI. V shed 3 bases and J shed 7 bases, with 12 bases lying between them. The entire variable domain, with the rest obtained from reference TRBV2 and TRBJ1-2, is as follows: EPEVTQTPSHQVTQMGQEVILRCVPISNHLYFYWYRQILGQKVEFLVSFYNNEISEKSEIFDDQFSVERPDGSNFTLKIRSTKLEDSAMYFCASSETGLGGYTFGSGTRLTVV.

The chain has TRBV12-3 or TRBV12-4 and TRBJ2-3; weak D call: TRBD2 (6 bases). There are 13 residues in the CDR3. Trimming took 2 bases from V and 4 from J, leaving 7 bases between them. Here the CDR3 reads CASSLPGADTQYF. CDR3 bases: TGTGCCAGCAGTTTACCGGGGGCAGATACGCAGTATTTT.

The CDR3 DNA sequence: TGTGCCAGCAGCTTTTCCGGGACAGGTAGCTCTGGAAACACCATATATTTT. Its protein product is CASSFSGTGSSGNTIYF. The chain recombines TRBV7-2 with TRBJ1-3; 8 positions agree with TRBD1. V gave up 3 bases and J gave up 0 bases; unmatched junction bases: 7. Germline-derived CDR1 and CDR2 are SGHTA and FQGNSA. This CDR3 has 17 amino acids.

The chain uses TRBV24-1 and TRBJ2-3, with 10 bases aligning to TRBD2. The CDR3 contains 16 residues. V lost 2 bases to trimming and J lost 3 bases; unmatched junction nucleotides: 4. Germline values: CDR1 KGHDR, CDR2 SFDVKD. The CDR3 DNA follows: TGTGCCACCAGTGATTCACCAGCGGGGGGGACAGATACGCAGTATTTT. Translation gives CATSDSPAGGTDTQYF.

V is TRBV6-2 or TRBV6-3 and J is TRBJ2-7; 7 positions match TRBD1. CDR1 MNHEY and CDR2 SVGEGT come from the germline V gene. CDR3 length: 14 residues. After removal of 6 bases from V and 2 bases from J, the junction contained 7 bases not matched to a gene. CDR3 sequence: CASSQWTGAYEQYF. For the CDR3, the DNA is TGTGCCAGCAGCCAATGGACAGGCGCCTACGAGCAGTACTTC.

This chain links TRBV19 with TRBJ1-2; TRBD1 is a possible D gene (6 bases). Trimming cost V 2 bases and J 3 bases, with 10 bases left between them. CDR3 length equals 14 residues. CDR1 and CDR2 from the germline V gene are LNHDA and SQIVND (reference sequence). The CDR3 here is CASSIPGVYYGYTF. In nucleotides, the CDR3 is TGTGCCAGTAGTATACCAGGGGTTTACTATGGCTACACCTTC.

The CDR3: CASSVRGPTGVGNEQFF. The DNA of the CDR3 is TGTGCCAGCAGCGTAAGAGGGCCGACGGGGGTGGGCAATGAGCAGTTCTTC. V usage is TRBV9 and J usage is TRBJ2-1; tentatively, D is TRBD2 (6 bases). This CDR3 spans 17 amino acids. V lost 1 base to trimming and J lost 6 bases, with 20 bases between them. The germline V gene encodes CDR1 SGDLS and CDR2 YYNGEE. Supplemented by reference TRBV9 and TRBJ2-1, the full variable domain reads DSGVTQTPKHLITATGQRVTLRCSPRSGDLSVYWYQQSLDQGLQFLIQYYNGEERAKGNILERFSAQQFPDLHSELNLSSLELGDSALYFCASSVRGPTGVGNEQFFGPGTRLTVL.

This sequence joins TRBV7-9 and TRBJ1-4, with 8 bases lining up with TRBD1. V trimming: 4 bases; J trimming: 8 bases; junction bases outside the gene matches: 18. This CDR3 contains 18 residues. The germline CDR1 and CDR2 sequences are SEHNR and FQNEAQ (reference sequence). The CDR3 loop reads CASSSQTGTQGAQEKLFF. CDR3 DNA sequence: TGTGCCAGCAGCTCACAGACCGGGACCCAGGGGGCTCAAGAAAAACTGTTTTTT.

The rearrangement uses TRBV5-1 and TRBJ2-2; possible D gene TRBD1, 5 bases. The CDR3 runs to 13 residues. Germline V CDR1 and CDR2: SGHRS, YFSETQ. Between the trimmed V and J ends, which lost 2 bases and 6 bases, there was a span of 8 bases. CDR3: CASSLQVPGELFF. CDR3 nucleotides: TGCGCCAGCAGCTTACAGGTACCCGGGGAGCTGTTTTTT.

This sequence joins TRBV6-5 and TRBJ1-1; the D gene is possibly TRBD1 (6 bases). V was trimmed by 8 bases and J by 1 base, leaving 11 bases between them. The length of the CDR3 is 13 residues. Germline V gene lookup returns CDR1 MNHEY and CDR2 SVGAGI. CDR3 sequence (DNA): TGTGCCAGCCGGGACACTAGGAACACTGAAGCTTTCTTT. Residues: CASRDTRNTEAFF.

This clone was detected many times. The chain joins TRBV6-5 to TRBJ2-5; D is perhaps TRBD1 (6 bases). Deletions cut 4 bases from V and 9 bases from J, with 15 bases between. Looked up from germline, CDR1 is MNHEY and CDR2 is SVGAGI. The CDR3 spans 13 residues. DNA of the CDR3: TGTGCCAGCAGTTTCGGACAGCTGGGGGCCCAGTACTTC. It codes for CASSFGQLGAQYF.

The genes are TRBV9 and TRBJ2-3, with TRBD1 as a possible D gene (6 bases). The V end lost 0 bases, the J end lost 2 bases, and 16 bases lay between the germline ends. This CDR3 is built from 17 residues. Germline CDR1 is SGDLS and CDR2 is YYNGEE. CDR3 in DNA: TGTGCCAGCAGCGTAGCCGCTTTTTCAGGGGACACAGATACGCAGTATTTT. Encoded protein: CASSVAAFSGDTDTQYF.

This clone was counted between two and nine times. The chain employs TRBV7-3 and TRBJ1-1, with D unclear. This CDR3 spans 14 amino acids. Trimming shortened V by 6 bases and J by 4 bases, and 15 bases separated the two germline ends. Germline V gene data show CDR1 as SGHTA and CDR2 as FQGTGA. This CDR3 is CASSLMGGSTEAFF. In nucleotides, the CDR3 is TGTGCCAGCAGTTTGATGGGCGGGAGCACTGAAGCTTTCTTT.

This clone has only a few counts. The V and J genes are TRBV28 and TRBJ2-7; tentatively, D is TRBD1 (5 bases). The CDR3 is 13 residues long. Trimming removed 10 bases at V and 4 bases at J, with 17 bases between. Germline assignment: CDR1 MDHEN and CDR2 SYDVKM. This CDR3 is CATLDTQTYEQYF. The CDR3 DNA reads TGTGCCACCCTGGACACACAGACTTACGAGCAGTACTTC.

The chain links TRBV11-2 to TRBJ2-5, with D unresolved. The length of the CDR3 is 12 residues. Trimming removed 4 bases from V and 2 bases from J, with 5 bases in between. Germline V CDR1 and CDR2: SGHAT, FQNNGV. The CDR3 loop reads CASSSYQETQYF. The CDR3 coding sequence is TGTGCCAGCAGCTCGTATCAAGAGACCCAGTACTTC.

V is TRBV4-1 and J is TRBJ2-3; tentatively, D is TRBD2 (6 bases). The ends were cut back, 0 bases at V and 0 bases at J, with 13 bases in the middle. This CDR3 is built from 17 residues. Germline loops: CDR1 MGHRA, CDR2 YSYEKL. Here the CDR3 DNA reads TGCGCCAGCAGCCAAGAACAGCTAGCGTTTAGCACAGATACGCAGTATTTT. Translation: CASSQEQLAFSTDTQYF.

The rearrangement links TRBV6-6 to TRBJ1-2, with 7 bases fitting TRBD1. Trimming removed 4 bases from V and 4 bases from J; junction bases left unmatched: 9. In germline, CDR1 is MNHNY, CDR2 SVGAGI (reference sequence). The CDR3 runs 15 residues. This chain's CDR3 is CASSSPGQRPYGYTF. The DNA of the CDR3 is TGTGCCAGCAGTTCGCCGGGACAGCGACCCTATGGCTACACCTTC.

The V call is TRBV7-2, the J call TRBJ2-1; D is possibly TRBD1 (6 bases). V was shortened by 5 bases and J by 5 bases, with 19 bases between the two germline ends. The CDR3 contains 16 residues. Germline V lookup: CDR1 SGHTA, CDR2 FQGNSA. The CDR3 sequence: CASSIGQGRGDNEQFF. The DNA for the CDR3 is TGTGCCAGCAGCATCGGTCAGGGGAGAGGGGACAATGAGCAGTTCTTC. The full variable domain, rest sourced from reference TRBV7-2 and TRBJ2-1, is GAGVSQSPSNKVTEKGKDVELRCDPISGHTALYWYRQSLGQGLEFLIYFQGNSAPDKSGLPSDRFSAERTGGSVSTLTIQRTQQEDSAVYLCASSIGQGRGDNEQFFGPGTRLTVL.

The chain has TRBV4-2 and TRBJ1-5; D unclear. CDR1 is LGHNA and CDR2 is YNFKEQ in the germline V gene. V was cut by 0 bases and J by 11 bases, with 11 bases left in between. The CDR3 runs to 13 residues. CDR3: CASSQERLSAQHF. The CDR3 nucleotides are TGTGCCAGCAGCCAAGAGAGGCTATCAGCCCAGCATTTT.

The chain couples TRBV15 to TRBJ2-7; TRBD2 might be the D (7 bases). The CDR3 has 15 residues. V was shortened by 0 bases and J by 4 bases, with 13 bases between the two germline ends. Germline CDR1 LNHNV, CDR2 YYDKDF (reference sequence). As DNA, the CDR3 is TGTGCCACCAGCAGAGATGGTGGGGGGGCTTACGAGCAGTACTTC. Translation gives CATSRDGGGAYEQYF.

The chain is built from TRBV28 and TRBJ2-7; 9 bases fit TRBD2. V trimming: 4 bases; J trimming: 0 bases; junction bases outside the gene matches: 4. Germline lookup yields CDR1 MDHEN and CDR2 SYDVKM. The CDR3 consists of 15 residues. The CDR3 region is CASSSPAGGSYEQYF. As DNA, the CDR3 is TGTGCCAGCAGTTCACCAGCGGGGGGCTCCTACGAGCAGTACTTC. Combining the CDR3 with reference TRBV28 and TRBJ2-7 gives the whole variable domain DVKVTQSSRYLVKRTGEKVFLECVQDMDHENMFWYRQDPGLGLRLIYFSYDVKMKEKGDIPEGYSVSREKKERFSLILESASTNQTSMYLCASSSPAGGSYEQYFGPGTRLTVT.

In this sample, this clone turned up a few times. The rearrangement uses TRBV28 and TRBJ1-2; 8 bases align to TRBD1. The CDR3 spans 14 residues. Germline loops: CDR1 MDHEN, CDR2 SYDVKM. The ends lost 3 bases at V and 3 bases at J; junction bases unmatched: 3. The DNA for the CDR3 is TGTGCCAGCAGTTTTGGGACAGGCGACTATGGCTACACCTTC. Encoded protein: CASSFGTGDYGYTF.

The rearrangement links TRBV9 to TRBJ1-3, with D possibly TRBD1 on 5 matching bases. CDR1 SGDLS and CDR2 YYNGEE come from the germline V gene. CDR3 size: 15 residues. V lost 4 bases to trimming and J lost 4 bases, with 15 bases between them. The CDR3 protein is CASSPGTLPGNTIYF. The CDR3 DNA reads TGTGCCAGCAGCCCCGGGACTCTTCCGGGAAACACCATATATTTT.

The chain combines TRBV7-2 with TRBJ1-1, with TRBD1 matching over 7 bases. The junction had 10 bases not matched to a gene; V was cut back by 5 bases and J by 1 base. Germline V gene sequence: CDR1 SGHTA, CDR2 FQGNSA. This CDR3 is 16 amino acids long. The CDR3 spells CASSVNPGQRNTEAFF. The CDR3 coding sequence is TGTGCCAGCAGCGTCAACCCGGGACAGAGGAACACTGAAGCTTTCTTT.